This T cell receptor (beta chain) was observed in a study of OX40 agonist ivuxolimab in advanced cancers. As for the study in general: Given to patients was ivuxolimab, an agonistic anti-OX40 (CD134) antibody.

In this sample, this clone turned up once. Its target is not known. Study-level findings and limits: It was also the case that some nonresponders had low normalized T-cell clonal expansion.

Produced via immunoSEQ multiplex PCR; TCRdb's table is partial and in-frame only. The repertoire has about 21,000 clones, approximately 90% of them found once; the top ten carry about 10%. The CDR3 is made up of 14 amino acids. Germline CDR1 and CDR2: MGHRA and YSYEKL. With 1 base removed from V and 4 bases from J, the gap between germline ends came to 11 bases. The V and J genes are TRBV4-1 and TRBJ2-7; the D gene is possibly TRBD1 (6 bases). The sample consisted of CD4+ or CD8+ T cells sorted from blood, taken in a trial of the OX40 agonist ivuxolimab. The source is an adult with an advanced solid tumor such as melanoma, head and neck, liver or kidney cancer. The CDR3 loop reads CASSQGGGAYEQYF. Here the CDR3 DNA reads TGCGCCAGCAGCCAAGGAGGGGGAGCATACGAGCAGTACTTC.